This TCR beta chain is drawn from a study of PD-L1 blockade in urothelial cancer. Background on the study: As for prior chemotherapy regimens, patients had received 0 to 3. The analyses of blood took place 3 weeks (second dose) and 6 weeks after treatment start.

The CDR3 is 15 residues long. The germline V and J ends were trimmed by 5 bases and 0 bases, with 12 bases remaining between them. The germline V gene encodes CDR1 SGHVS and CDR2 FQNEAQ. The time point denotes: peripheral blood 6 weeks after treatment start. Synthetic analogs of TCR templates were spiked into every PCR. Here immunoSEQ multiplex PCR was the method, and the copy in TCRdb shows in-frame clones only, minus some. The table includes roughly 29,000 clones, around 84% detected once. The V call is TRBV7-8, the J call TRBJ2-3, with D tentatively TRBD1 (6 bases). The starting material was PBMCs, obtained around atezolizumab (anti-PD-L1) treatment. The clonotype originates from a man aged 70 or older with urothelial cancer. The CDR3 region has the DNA TGTGCCAGCAGCCGGCAGGGGACGAGCACAGATACGCAGTATTTT. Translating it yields CASSRQGTSTDTQYF.